This T cell receptor beta chain was identified in a study of blood T cell repertoires in COVID-19. Study details: Samples came from the United States, Italy and Spain, spanning acute and convalescent COVID-19. PBMCs, B-cell-depleted T cells, or T cells provided the cDNA or gDNA that made up the material.

Seattle participants joined during active infection and were tracked over time. Germline lookup yields CDR1 SGHRS and CDR2 YFSETQ. The CDR3 length is 16 residues. The V end was cut by 4 bases, the J end by 4 bases, with 17 bases between. Per the study methods: Estimated nucleated cell counts came from reference gene primer amplification. Sequenced by immunoSEQ multiplex PCR; TCRdb stores in-frame clones only, minus some. The V and J calls and clone size were taken over from that table, and D and trimming were inferred from the DNA. In the table there are around 180,000 clones, 70% to 85% of which are singletons.

This chain uses TRBV5-1 with TRBJ2-2; perhaps TRBD2 as D (6 bases). This TCR came from a man of 80 years or more with COVID-19, enrolled during active disease. Source material: peripheral blood. CDR3 coding DNA: TGCGCCAGCAGCGGGGCCTCTAGCGAGGGCACCGGGGAGCTGTTTTTT. Protein sequence: CASSGASSEGTGELFF.